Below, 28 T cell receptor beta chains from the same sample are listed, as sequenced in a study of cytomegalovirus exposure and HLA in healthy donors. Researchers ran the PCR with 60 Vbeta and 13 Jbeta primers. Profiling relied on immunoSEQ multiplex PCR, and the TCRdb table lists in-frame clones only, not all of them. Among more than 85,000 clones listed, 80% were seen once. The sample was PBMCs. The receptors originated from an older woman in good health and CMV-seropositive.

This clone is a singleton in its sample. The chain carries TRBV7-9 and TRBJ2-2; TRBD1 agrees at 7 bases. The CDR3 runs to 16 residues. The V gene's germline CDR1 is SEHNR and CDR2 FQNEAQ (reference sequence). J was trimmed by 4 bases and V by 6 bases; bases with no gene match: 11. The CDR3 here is CASSLSRTGLTGELFF. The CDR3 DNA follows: TGTGCCAGCAGTTTGTCCAGGACAGGACTCACCGGGGAGCTGTTTTTT.

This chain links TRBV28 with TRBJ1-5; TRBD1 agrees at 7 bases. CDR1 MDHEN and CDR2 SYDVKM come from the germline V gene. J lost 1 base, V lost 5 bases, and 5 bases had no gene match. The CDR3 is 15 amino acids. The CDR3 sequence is CASSPRQGSNQPQHF. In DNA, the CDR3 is TGTGCCAGCAGTCCCCGACAGGGAAGCAATCAGCCCCAGCATTTT.

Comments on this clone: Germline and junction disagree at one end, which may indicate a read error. For the CDR3, the DNA is TGTGCCAGCAGTGCGGCCGTCACAGATGCGCAGTATTTT. Protein product: CASSAAVTDAQYF. The chain uses TRBV6-1 and TRBJ2-3; D is unresolved. CDR3 length equals 13 residues. Germline V gene sequence: CDR1 MNHNS, CDR2 SASEGT.

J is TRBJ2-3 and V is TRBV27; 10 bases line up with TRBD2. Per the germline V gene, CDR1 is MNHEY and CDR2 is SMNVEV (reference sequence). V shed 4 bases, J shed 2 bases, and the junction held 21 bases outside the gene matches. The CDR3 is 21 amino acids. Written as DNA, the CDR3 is TGTGCCAGCAGTTATTCTCGTCTAGCGGGAGTATGGAGGGGAAACACAGATACGCAGTATTTT. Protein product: CASSYSRLAGVWRGNTDTQYF.

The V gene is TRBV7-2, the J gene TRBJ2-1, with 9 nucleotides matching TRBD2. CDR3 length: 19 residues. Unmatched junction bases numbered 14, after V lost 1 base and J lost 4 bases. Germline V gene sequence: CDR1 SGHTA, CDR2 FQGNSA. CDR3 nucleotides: TGTGCCAGCAGCTTAGAGAGGGTGATAGCGGGAGTGTGGTACAATGAGCAGTTCTTC. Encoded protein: CASSLERVIAGVWYNEQFF.

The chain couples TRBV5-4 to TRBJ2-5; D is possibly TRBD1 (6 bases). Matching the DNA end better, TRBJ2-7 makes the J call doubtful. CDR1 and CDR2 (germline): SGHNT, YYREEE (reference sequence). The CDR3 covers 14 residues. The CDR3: CASSQTGQTYEQYF. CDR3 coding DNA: TGTGCCAGCAGCCAGACCGGACAGACCTACGAGCAGTACTTC.

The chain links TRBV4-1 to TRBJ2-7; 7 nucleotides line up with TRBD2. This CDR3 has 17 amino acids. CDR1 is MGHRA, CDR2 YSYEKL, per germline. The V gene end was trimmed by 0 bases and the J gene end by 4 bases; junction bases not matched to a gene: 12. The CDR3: CASSQDTAGVALYEQYF. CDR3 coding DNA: TGCGCCAGCAGCCAAGATACTGCGGGAGTTGCCCTATACGAGCAGTACTTC.

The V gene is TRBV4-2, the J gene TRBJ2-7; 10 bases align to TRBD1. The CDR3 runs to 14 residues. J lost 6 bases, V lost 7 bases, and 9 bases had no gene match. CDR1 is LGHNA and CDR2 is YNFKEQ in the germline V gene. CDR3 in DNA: TGTGCCAGCACCCCGACAGGGGGCCTGGGCGAGCAGTACTTC. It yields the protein CASTPTGGLGEQYF.

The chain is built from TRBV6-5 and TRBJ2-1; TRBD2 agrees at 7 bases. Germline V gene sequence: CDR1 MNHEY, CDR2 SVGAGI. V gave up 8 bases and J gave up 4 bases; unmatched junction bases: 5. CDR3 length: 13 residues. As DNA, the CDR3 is TGTGCCAGCTCTAGCGGATCTTACAATGAGCAGTTCTTC. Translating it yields CASSSGSYNEQFF.

CDR3 in DNA: TGTGCCAGCAGCTCGGGAGGGTTTAGCAATCAGCCCCAGCATTTT. It translates to CASSSGGFSNQPQHF. The rearrangement joins TRBV7-2 to TRBJ1-5; D unclear. Germline V gives CDR1 SGHTA, CDR2 FQGNSA. This CDR3 is 15 amino acids long. V was cut by 4 bases and J by 0 bases, with 10 bases left in between. The whole variable domain, remainder taken from reference TRBV7-2 and TRBJ1-5, is GAGVSQSPSNKVTEKGKDVELRCDPISGHTALYWYRQSLGQGLEFLIYFQGNSAPDKSGLPSDRFSAERTGGSVSTLTIQRTQQEDSAVYLCASSSGGFSNQPQHFGDGTRLSIL.

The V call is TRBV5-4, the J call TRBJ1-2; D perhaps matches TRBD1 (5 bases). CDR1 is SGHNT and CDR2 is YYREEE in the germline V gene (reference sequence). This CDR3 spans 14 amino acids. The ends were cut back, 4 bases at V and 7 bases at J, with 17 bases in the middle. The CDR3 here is CASSPWGGGGGYTF. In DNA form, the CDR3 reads TGTGCCAGCAGCCCGTGGGGGGGAGGCGGTGGCTACACCTTC.

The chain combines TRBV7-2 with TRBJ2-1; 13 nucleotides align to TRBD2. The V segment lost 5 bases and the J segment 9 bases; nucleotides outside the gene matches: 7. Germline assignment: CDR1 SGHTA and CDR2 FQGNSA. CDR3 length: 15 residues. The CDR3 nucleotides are TGTGCCAGCAGCCGACCGGGACTAGCGGGAAGTGAGCAGTTCTTC. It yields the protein CASSRPGLAGSEQFF.

The CDR3 spells CASSPRGRGTDTQYF. The CDR3 bases are TGTGCCAGCAGTCCCCGGGGGAGGGGCACAGATACGCAGTATTTT. The chain carries TRBV28 and TRBJ2-3; 7 bases agree with TRBD2. V shed 5 bases and J 1 base; nucleotides not matched to a gene: 6. In germline, CDR1 is MDHEN, CDR2 SYDVKM. The CDR3 contains 15 residues.

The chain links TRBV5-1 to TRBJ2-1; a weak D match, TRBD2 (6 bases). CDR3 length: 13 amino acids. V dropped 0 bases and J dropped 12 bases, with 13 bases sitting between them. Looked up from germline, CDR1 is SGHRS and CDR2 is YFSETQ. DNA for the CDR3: TGCGCCAGCAGCTTGGTACCCTCCGGGGGGCAGTTCTTC. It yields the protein CASSLVPSGGQFF.

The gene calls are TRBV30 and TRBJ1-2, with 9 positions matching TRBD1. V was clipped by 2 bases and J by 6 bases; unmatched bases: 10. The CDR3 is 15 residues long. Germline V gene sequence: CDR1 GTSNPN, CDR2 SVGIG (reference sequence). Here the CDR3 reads CAWSLGGQGYHGYTF. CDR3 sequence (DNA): TGTGCCTGGAGTCTGGGAGGACAGGGGTACCATGGCTACACCTTC.

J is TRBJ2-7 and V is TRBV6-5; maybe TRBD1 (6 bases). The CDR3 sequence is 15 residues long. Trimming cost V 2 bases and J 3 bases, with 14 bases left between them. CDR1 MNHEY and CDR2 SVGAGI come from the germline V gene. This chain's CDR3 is CASSYTTGPYYEQYF. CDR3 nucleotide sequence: TGTGCCAGCAGTTACACGACAGGCCCATACTACGAGCAGTACTTC.

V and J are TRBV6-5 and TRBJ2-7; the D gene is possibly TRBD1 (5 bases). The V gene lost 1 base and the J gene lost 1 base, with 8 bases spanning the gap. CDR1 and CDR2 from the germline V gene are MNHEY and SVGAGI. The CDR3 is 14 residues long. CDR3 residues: CASSYWGTSYEQYF. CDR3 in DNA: TGTGCCAGCAGTTACTGGGGCACATCCTACGAGCAGTACTTC.

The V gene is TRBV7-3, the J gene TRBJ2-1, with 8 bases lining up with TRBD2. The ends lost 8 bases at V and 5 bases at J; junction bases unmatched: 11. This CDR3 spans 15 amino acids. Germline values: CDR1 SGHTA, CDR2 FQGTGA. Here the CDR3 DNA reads TGTGCCAGCGGTCGATTACTAGCGGTTAACAATGAGCAGTTCTTC. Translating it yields CASGRLLAVNNEQFF.

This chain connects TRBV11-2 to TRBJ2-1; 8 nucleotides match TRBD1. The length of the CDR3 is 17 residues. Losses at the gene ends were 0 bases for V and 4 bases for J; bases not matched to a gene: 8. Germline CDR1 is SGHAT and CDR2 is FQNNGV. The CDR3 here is CASSLEGFGQGYNEQFF. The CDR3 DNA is TGTGCCAGCAGCTTAGAGGGATTCGGACAGGGATACAATGAGCAGTTCTTC.

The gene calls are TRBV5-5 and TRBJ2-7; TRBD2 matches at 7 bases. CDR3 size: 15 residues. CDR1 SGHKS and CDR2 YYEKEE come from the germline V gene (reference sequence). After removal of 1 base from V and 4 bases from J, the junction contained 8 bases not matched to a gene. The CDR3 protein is CASSLTGDYSYEQYF. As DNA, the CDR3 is TGTGCCAGCAGCTTGACGGGGGACTATTCTTACGAGCAGTACTTC. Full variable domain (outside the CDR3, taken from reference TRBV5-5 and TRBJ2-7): DAGVTQSPTHLIKTRGQQVTLRCSPISGHKSVSWYQQVLGQGPQFIFQYYEKEERGRGNFPDRFSARQFPNYSSELNVNALLLGDSALYLCASSLTGDYSYEQYFGPGTRLTVT.

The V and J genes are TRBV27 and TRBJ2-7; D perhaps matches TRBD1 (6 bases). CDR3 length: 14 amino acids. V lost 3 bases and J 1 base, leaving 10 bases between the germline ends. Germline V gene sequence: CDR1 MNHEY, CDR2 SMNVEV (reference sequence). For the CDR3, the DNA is TGTGCCAGCAGTTTTAGAGACAGGTCCTACGAGCAGTACTTC. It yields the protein CASSFRDRSYEQYF.

CDR3 residues: CASSQDRDIQYF. The CDR3 coding sequence is TGTGCCAGCAGCCAAGACCGGGACATTCAGTACTTC. The chain recombines TRBV11-2 with TRBJ2-4; D is ambiguous. Per the germline V gene, CDR1 is SGHAT and CDR2 is FQNNGV. CDR3 size: 12 residues. Between the trimmed V and J ends, which lost 5 bases and 8 bases, there was a span of 10 bases. Combining the CDR3 with reference TRBV11-2 and TRBJ2-4 gives the whole variable domain EAGVAQSPRYKIIEKRQSVAFWCNPISGHATLYWYQQILGQGPKLLIQFQNNGVVDDSQLPKDRFSAERLKGVDSTLKIQPAKLEDSAVYLCASSQDRDIQYFGAGTRLSVL.

CDR3 protein: CASSPMASGSGETQYF. In DNA form, the CDR3 reads TGTGCCAGCTCACCGATGGCTAGCGGGAGTGGAGAGACCCAGTACTTC. This chain connects TRBV18 to TRBJ2-5, with 10 nucleotides matching TRBD2. The CDR3 consists of 16 residues. Germline lookup yields CDR1 KGHSH and CDR2 LQKENI. Trimming removed 3 bases from V and 4 bases from J; junction bases left unmatched: 8. Full variable domain (remainder filled in from reference TRBV18 and TRBJ2-5): NAGVMQNPRHLVRRRGQEARLRCSPMKGHSHVYWYRQLPEEGLKFMVYLQKENIIDESGMPKERFSAEFPKEGPSILRIQQVVRGDSAAYFCASSPMASGSGETQYFGPGTRLLVL.

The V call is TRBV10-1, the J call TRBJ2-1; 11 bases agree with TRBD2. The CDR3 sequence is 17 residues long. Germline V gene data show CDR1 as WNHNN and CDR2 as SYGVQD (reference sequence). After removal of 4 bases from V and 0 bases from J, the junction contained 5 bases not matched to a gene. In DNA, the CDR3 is TGCGCCAGCAGTGCCCGGACTAGCGGGTTCTCCTACAATGAGCAGTTCTTC. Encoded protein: CASSARTSGFSYNEQFF.

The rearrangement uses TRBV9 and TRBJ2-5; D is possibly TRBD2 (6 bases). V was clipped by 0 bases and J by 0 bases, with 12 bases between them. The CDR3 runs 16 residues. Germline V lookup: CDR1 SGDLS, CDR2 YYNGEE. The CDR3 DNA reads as TGTGCCAGCAGCGTAGGTATTAGCGGAAACCAAGAGACCCAGTACTTC. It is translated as CASSVGISGNQETQYF.

CDR3 in amino acids: CASTVTGYNSPLHF. The CDR3 bases are TGTGCCAGTACCGTGACAGGATATAATTCACCCCTCCACTTT. The rearrangement joins TRBV19 to TRBJ1-6; possible D gene TRBD1, 6 bases. Trimming removed 7 bases from V and 4 bases from J, with 11 bases in between. The CDR3 is 14 residues long. Germline V gives CDR1 LNHDA, CDR2 SQIVND (reference sequence).

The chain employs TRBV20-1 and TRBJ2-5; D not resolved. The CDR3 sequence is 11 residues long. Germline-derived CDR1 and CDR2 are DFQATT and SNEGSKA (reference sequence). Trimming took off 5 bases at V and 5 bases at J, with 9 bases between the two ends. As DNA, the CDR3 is TGCAGTGCTCAGACTCAGGAGACCCAGTACTTC. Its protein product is CSAQTQETQYF.

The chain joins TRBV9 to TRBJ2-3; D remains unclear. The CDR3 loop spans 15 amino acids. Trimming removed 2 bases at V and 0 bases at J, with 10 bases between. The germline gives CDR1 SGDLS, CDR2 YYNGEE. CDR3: CASSVGGDSTDTQYF. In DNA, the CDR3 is TGTGCCAGCAGCGTCGGCGGAGATAGCACAGATACGCAGTATTTT.